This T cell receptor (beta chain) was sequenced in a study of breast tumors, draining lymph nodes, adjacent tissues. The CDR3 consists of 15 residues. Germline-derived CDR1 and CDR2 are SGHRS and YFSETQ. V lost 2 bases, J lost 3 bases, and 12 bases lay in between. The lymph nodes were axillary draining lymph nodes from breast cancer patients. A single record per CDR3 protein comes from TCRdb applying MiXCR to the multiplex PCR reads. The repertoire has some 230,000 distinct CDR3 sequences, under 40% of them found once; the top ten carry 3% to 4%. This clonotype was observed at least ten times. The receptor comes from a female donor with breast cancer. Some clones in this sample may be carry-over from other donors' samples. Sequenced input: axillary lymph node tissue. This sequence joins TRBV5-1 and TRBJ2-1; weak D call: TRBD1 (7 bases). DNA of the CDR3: TGCGCCAGCAGCTTCGGCAGGGGGGTCTACAATGAGCAGTTCTTC. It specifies CASSFGRGVYNEQFF.